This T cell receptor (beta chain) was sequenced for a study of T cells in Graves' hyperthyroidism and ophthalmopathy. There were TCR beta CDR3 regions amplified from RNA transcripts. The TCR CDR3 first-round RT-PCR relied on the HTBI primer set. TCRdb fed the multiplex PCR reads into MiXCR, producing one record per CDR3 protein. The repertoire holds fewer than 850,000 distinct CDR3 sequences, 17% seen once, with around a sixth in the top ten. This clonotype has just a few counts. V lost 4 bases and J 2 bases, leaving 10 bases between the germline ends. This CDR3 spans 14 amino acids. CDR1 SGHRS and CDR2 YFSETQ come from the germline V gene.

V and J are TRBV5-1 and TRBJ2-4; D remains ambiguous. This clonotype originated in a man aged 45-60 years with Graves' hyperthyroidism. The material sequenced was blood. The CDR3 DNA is TGCGCCAGCAGCCAAGCCGTAACCAAAAACATTCAGTACTTC. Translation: CASSQAVTKNIQYF. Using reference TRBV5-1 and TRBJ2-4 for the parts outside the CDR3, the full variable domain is KAGVTQTPRYLIKTRGQQVTLSCSPISGHRSVSWYQQTPGQGLQFLFEYFSETQRNKGNFPGRFSGRQFSNSRSEMNVSTLELGDSALYLCASSQAVTKNIQYFGAGTRLSVL.